This T cell receptor (beta chain) came from a study of cytomegalovirus exposure and HLA in healthy donors. Whole-study results and caveats: In a later analysis, TCR beta V- and J-gene trimming was associated with a missense DCLRE1C variant. What was likely a sequencing artifact was a cluster of highly shared sequence variants.

CDR3 length: 16 residues. V lost 2 bases, J lost 2 bases, and 5 bases stayed unmatched. Looked up from germline, CDR1 is SGDLS and CDR2 is YYNGEE. It was with 60 Vbeta and 13 Jbeta primers that the PCR ran. The data were produced by immunoSEQ multiplex PCR, yet TCRdb's version contains in-frame clones alone and is incomplete. This table has some 150,000 clones, around 79% appearing once. On this clone: Its antigen is as yet unknown.

This clonotype originated in a man aged 40-50 years in good health and CMV-seronegative. The material sequenced was PBMCs. J is TRBJ2-2 and V is TRBV9, with 8 bases matching TRBD2. The CDR3 is CASSVRGGPNTGELFF. In DNA, the CDR3 is TGTGCCAGCAGCGTCCGGGGGGGCCCAAACACCGGGGAGCTGTTTTTT.